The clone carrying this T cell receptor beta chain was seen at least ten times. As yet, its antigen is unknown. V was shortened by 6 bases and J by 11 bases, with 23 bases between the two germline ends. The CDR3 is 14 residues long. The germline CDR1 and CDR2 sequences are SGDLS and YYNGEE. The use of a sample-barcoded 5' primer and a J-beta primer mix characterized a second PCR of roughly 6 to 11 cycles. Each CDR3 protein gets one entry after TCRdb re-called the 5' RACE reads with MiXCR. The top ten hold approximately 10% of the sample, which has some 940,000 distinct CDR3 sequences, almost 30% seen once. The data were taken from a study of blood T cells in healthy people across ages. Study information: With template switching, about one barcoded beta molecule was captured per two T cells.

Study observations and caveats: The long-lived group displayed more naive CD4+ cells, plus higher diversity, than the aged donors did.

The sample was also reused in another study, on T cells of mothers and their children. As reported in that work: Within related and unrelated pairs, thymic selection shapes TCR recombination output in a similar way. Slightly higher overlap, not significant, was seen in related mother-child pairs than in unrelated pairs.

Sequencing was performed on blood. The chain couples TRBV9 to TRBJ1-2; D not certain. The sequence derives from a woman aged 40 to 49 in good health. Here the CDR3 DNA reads TGTGCCAGCACCCCCCCGATGGGATGGGAAGAGTACACCTTC. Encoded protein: CASTPPMGWEEYTF.